Each of the 28 T cell receptor beta chains below was sequenced from the same sample in a study of blood T cell repertoires in COVID-19. Sequencing was performed with immunoSEQ multiplex PCR; in TCRdb, only in-frame clones are kept and a portion is missing. This sample carries about 240,000 clones, around 90% of them seen once, and the ten largest clones take roughly 7.8%. Sequencing was carried out using peripheral blood. These receptor sequences come from a man aged 55 to 70 who had recovered from COVID-19.

The gene calls are TRBV24-1 and TRBJ2-2; D call uncertain. V gave up 5 bases and J gave up 6 bases, with 12 bases separating them. Looked up from germline, CDR1 is KGHDR and CDR2 is SFDVKD. This CDR3 contains 14 residues. The CDR3 here is CATSVSSVPGELFF. The CDR3, as DNA: TGTGCCACCAGTGTAAGTTCGGTACCCGGGGAGCTGTTTTTT.

The gene calls are TRBV5-1 and TRBJ1-6; possibly TRBD1 for D (6 bases). This CDR3 has 13 residues. Trimming left V 0 bases short and J 9 bases short, with 7 bases between. In germline, CDR1 is SGHRS, CDR2 YFSETQ. CDR3 in DNA: TGCGCCAGCAGCTTGGACAGGGTTTCACCCCTCCACTTT. It translates to CASSLDRVSPLHF.

The genes are TRBV5-5 and TRBJ2-2, with D uncertain. The V end was cut by 1 base, the J end by 6 bases, with 10 bases between. The CDR3 contains 14 residues. CDR1 and CDR2 from the germline V gene are SGHKS and YYEKEE (reference sequence). The CDR3 DNA sequence: TGTGCCAGCAGCTTGCTTCTGCAGTCCGGGGAGCTGTTTTTT. This gives the protein CASSLLLQSGELFF.

The table lists this clone with a count of one. The rearrangement links TRBV27 to TRBJ2-7; TRBD1 is a possible D gene (5 bases). The V and J ends lost 5 bases and 2 bases respectively, with 13 bases between them. The CDR3 consists of 14 residues. Germline V lookup: CDR1 MNHEY, CDR2 SMNVEV (reference sequence). The CDR3 region has the DNA TGTGCCAGCAGTGGACACAAAACCACCTACGAGCAGTACTTC. Translation: CASSGHKTTYEQYF.

The V and J genes are TRBV5-1 and TRBJ1-1; TRBD1 might be the D (6 bases). This CDR3 is 14 amino acids long. V lost 4 bases to trimming and J lost 0 bases, with 10 bases between them. CDR1 and CDR2 from the germline V gene are SGHRS and YFSETQ. CDR3 region: CASSQGSMNTEAFF. The CDR3 bases are TGCGCCAGCAGCCAGGGGAGTATGAACACTGAAGCTTTCTTT.

The chain combines TRBV7-9 with TRBJ2-3, with unresolved D. Germline values: CDR1 SEHNR, CDR2 FQNEAQ (reference sequence). Trimming pared 7 bases from V and 1 base from J, leaving 9 bases between. The CDR3 spans 13 residues. CDR3 amino acids: CASIRVGTDTQYF. The CDR3 DNA reads TGTGCCAGCATTCGGGTGGGCACAGATACGCAGTATTTT.

The rearrangement links TRBV7-9 to TRBJ2-7, with 9 nucleotides matching TRBD2. The junction had 2 bases not matched to a gene; V was cut back by 3 bases and J by 2 bases. This CDR3 region has 14 residues. From germline, CDR1 is SEHNR and CDR2 FQNEAQ (reference sequence). CDR3 sequence (DNA): TGTGCCAGCAGCTTTGGCGGGGGGGCCTACGAGCAGTACTTC. This encodes CASSFGGGAYEQYF.

This chain connects TRBV19 to TRBJ2-6; 7 nucleotides align to TRBD1. The CDR3 is 18 amino acids. Losses at the gene ends were 1 base for V and 0 bases for J; bases not matched to a gene: 6. CDR1 and CDR2 (germline): LNHDA, SQIVND (reference sequence). CDR3 nucleotides: TGTGCCAGTAGTATAGTACAGGGGCGATACTCTGGGGCCAACGTCCTGACTTTC. Translating it yields CASSIVQGRYSGANVLTF.

CDR3 bases: TGCGCCAGCAGCTTGCGACTTAACTATGGCTACACCTTC. Its translation: CASSLRLNYGYTF. This chain connects TRBV5-1 to TRBJ1-2, with D hard to call. The ends were cut back, 1 base at V and 1 base at J, with 5 bases in the middle. Germline assignment: CDR1 SGHRS and CDR2 YFSETQ. This CDR3 is 13 amino acids long. The variable domain in full, with the rest retrieved from reference TRBV5-1 and TRBJ1-2, is KAGVTQTPRYLIKTRGQQVTLSCSPISGHRSVSWYQQTPGQGLQFLFEYFSETQRNKGNFPGRFSGRQFSNSRSEMNVSTLELGDSALYLCASSLRLNYGYTFGSGTRLTVV.

This clone was observed a single time. The chain links TRBV12-3 or TRBV12-4 to TRBJ1-3; D unresolved. V gave up 7 bases and J gave up 8 bases, with 12 bases separating them. The CDR3 is 12 amino acids. The CDR3 spells CASTSSHYTIYF. The DNA for the CDR3 is TGTGCCAGCACCTCGTCCCACTACACCATATATTTT.

This chain joins TRBV5-5 and TRBJ2-5; 8 positions agree with TRBD2. The J segment lost 1 base and the V segment lost 6 bases, leaving 14 bases of the junction unmatched. The CDR3 has 17 amino acids. CDR1 and CDR2 from the germline V gene are SGHKS and YYEKEE (reference sequence). The CDR3 protein is CASIMSGAGGPQETQYF. The DNA of the CDR3 is TGTGCCAGCATCATGAGCGGCGCGGGGGGTCCCCAAGAGACCCAGTACTTC.

The chain recombines TRBV6-5 with TRBJ2-3; no firm D call. CDR3 length: 15 amino acids. Germline loops: CDR1 MNHEY, CDR2 SVGAGI. Trimming stripped 0 bases from V and 2 bases from J, with 9 bases between. The CDR3 protein is CASSYSQANTDTQYF. DNA of the CDR3: TGTGCCAGCAGTTACTCCCAGGCTAACACAGATACGCAGTATTTT.

V gene TRBV2 combines with J gene TRBJ1-3; D unclear. Germline V gene sequence: CDR1 SNHLY, CDR2 FYNNEI. This CDR3 has 13 residues. Trimming took 4 bases from V and 2 from J, leaving 6 bases between them. The CDR3 spells CASSALTGNTIYF. Here the CDR3 DNA reads TGTGCCAGCAGTGCCCTAACTGGAAACACCATATATTTT.

The chain combines TRBV28 with TRBJ1-6; TRBD1 is a possible D gene (6 bases). The V end was cut by 2 bases, the J end by 6 bases, with 11 bases between. Germline V gives CDR1 MDHEN, CDR2 SYDVKM. CDR3 length equals 15 residues. The CDR3 bases are TGTGCCAGCAGTTTAGGGGGGGGCAGTAATTCACCCCTCCACTTT. Its protein is CASSLGGGSNSPLHF.

J is TRBJ1-6 and V is TRBV9, with TRBD1 matching 7 bases. The CDR3 spans 19 residues. With 0 bases clipped from V and 0 bases from J, the junction kept 9 bases outside the gene matches. Per the germline V gene, CDR1 is SGDLS and CDR2 is YYNGEE. For the CDR3, the DNA is TGTGCCAGCAGCGTAGTTATTAGGGGGCGAAGCTCCTATAATTCACCCCTCCACTTT. This encodes CASSVVIRGRSSYNSPLHF.

V and J are TRBV7-9 and TRBJ1-2; D gene uncertain. Germline-derived CDR1 and CDR2 are SEHNR and FQNEAQ (reference sequence). Trimming stripped 2 bases from V and 4 bases from J, with 17 bases between. CDR3 length: 16 amino acids. The CDR3 nucleotides read TGTGCCAGCAGCTTACTAGCTGGGCCCCTGGGCTATGGCTACACCTTC. Translation gives CASSLLAGPLGYGYTF. The full variable domain, completed using reference TRBV7-9 and TRBJ1-2, is DTGVSQNPRHKITKRGQNVTFRCDPISEHNRLYWYRQTLGQGPEFLTYFQNEAQLEKSRLLSDRFSAERPKGSFSTLEIQRTEQGDSAMYLCASSLLAGPLGYGYTFGSGTRLTVV.

The chain recombines TRBV24-1 with TRBJ2-3; 12 bases are a match to TRBD2. V shed 4 bases, J shed 7 bases, and the junction held 11 bases outside the gene matches. Looked up from germline, CDR1 is KGHDR and CDR2 is SFDVKD. The CDR3 is made up of 17 amino acids. This chain's CDR3 is CATSDPSLAGGPHTQYF. The CDR3 DNA is TGTGCCACCAGTGACCCTAGCCTAGCGGGGGGGCCTCATACGCAGTATTTT.

This clone was counted only a few times. The chain carries TRBV5-8 and TRBJ1-2; unclear D gene. Germline V gives CDR1 SGHTS, CDR2 YDEGEE. CDR3 length equals 12 residues. With 3 bases removed from V and 5 bases from J, the gap between germline ends came to 8 bases. The CDR3 is CASSSEGYGYTF. CDR3 bases: TGTGCCAGCAGCTCTGAGGGATATGGCTACACCTTC. The full variable domain, its missing parts supplied by reference TRBV5-8 and TRBJ1-2, is EAGVTQSPTHLIKTRGQQATLRCSPISGHTSVYWYQQALGLGLQFLLWYDEGEERNRGNFPPRFSGRQFPNYSSELNVNALELEDSALYLCASSSEGYGYTFGSGTRLTVV.

V usage is TRBV5-4 and J usage is TRBJ1-4; 7 positions match TRBD1. Unmatched junction bases numbered 10, after V lost 4 bases and J lost 7 bases. Germline V lookup: CDR1 SGHNT, CDR2 YYREEE (reference sequence). The CDR3 runs to 15 residues. CDR3 DNA sequence: TGTGCCAGCAGCCTCTCGACAGGGTCGGTTGAAAAACTGTTTTTT. Translated, it gives CASSLSTGSVEKLFF.

The V gene is TRBV19, the J gene TRBJ1-3, with D unclear. This CDR3 spans 12 amino acids. The V gene lost 10 bases and the J gene lost 0 bases, with 7 bases spanning the gap. From germline, CDR1 is LNHDA and CDR2 SQIVND (reference sequence). CDR3 sequence reads: CATTSSGNTIYF. The DNA of the CDR3 is TGTGCCACCACATCCTCTGGAAACACCATATATTTT.

The gene calls are TRBV20-1 and TRBJ2-5; no firm D call. This CDR3 region has 11 residues. Looked up from germline, CDR1 is DFQATT and CDR2 is SNEGSKA (reference sequence). V lost 2 bases and J lost 2, with 3 bases in between. CDR3 sequence: CSARRQETQYF. The CDR3 DNA reads as TGCAGTGCTAGACGGCAAGAGACCCAGTACTTC.

This sequence joins TRBV9 and TRBJ2-5; D is possibly TRBD1 (5 bases). This CDR3 region has 14 residues. Germline CDR1 reads SGDLS; CDR2 reads YYNGEE. V lost 0 bases, J lost 5 bases, and 11 bases lay in between. CDR3 loop: CASSVDDSRETQYF. As DNA, the CDR3 is TGTGCCAGCAGCGTAGATGACAGTCGGGAGACCCAGTACTTC.

This clone showed up just a few times. The chain uses TRBV6-5 and TRBJ1-5, with D possibly matching TRBD1 (6 bases). V lost 5 bases to trimming and J lost 5 bases, with 13 bases between them. The CDR3 is 14 amino acids. Germline CDR1 reads MNHEY; CDR2 reads SVGAGI. The CDR3 DNA reads TGTGCCAGCAGTACCACAGGGACCCATCAGCCCCAGCATTTT. Translated, it gives CASSTTGTHQPQHF.

This chain connects TRBV5-6 to TRBJ2-7; 10 bases line up with TRBD1. V was clipped by 2 bases and J by 4 bases; unmatched bases: 3. Germline V CDR1 and CDR2: SGHDT, YYEEEE. The CDR3 covers 14 residues. The CDR3 reads CASSFRQGAYEQYF. The CDR3 nucleotides read TGTGCCAGCAGCTTTAGACAGGGGGCTTACGAGCAGTACTTC. The whole variable domain, filled in from reference TRBV5-6 and TRBJ2-7, reads DAGVTQSPTHLIKTRGQQVTLRCSPKSGHDTVSWYQQALGQGPQFIFQYYEEEERQRGNFPDRFSGHQFPNYSSELNVNALLLGDSALYLCASSFRQGAYEQYFGPGTRLTVT.

The chain is built from TRBV12-3 or TRBV12-4 and TRBJ2-7; TRBD1 matches 7 bases. This CDR3 comprises 13 residues. The V gene end was trimmed by 7 bases and the J gene end by 2 bases; junction bases not matched to a gene: 5. The CDR3 DNA is TGTGCCAGCAACCCGGGACAGACCTACGAGCAGTACGTC. Encoded protein: CASNPGQTYEQYV.

The chain recombines TRBV4-1 with TRBJ1-5; 7 positions match TRBD1. The germline CDR1 and CDR2 sequences are MGHRA and YSYEKL. This CDR3 spans 15 amino acids. V trimming: 6 bases; J trimming: 1 base; junction bases outside the gene matches: 6. CDR3 sequence: CASSLRGGSNQPQHF. The CDR3 nucleotides are TGCGCCAGCAGTTTACGAGGGGGCAGCAATCAGCCCCAGCATTTT.

This clone was seen only a few times. This rearrangement joins TRBV19 to TRBJ1-2; TRBD1 aligns across 8 bases. V trimming: 5 bases; J trimming: 0 bases; junction bases outside the gene matches: 11. The CDR3 contains 17 residues. CDR1 and CDR2 (germline): LNHDA, SQIVND (reference sequence). The CDR3 is CASSLPRGQGANYGYTF. CDR3 nucleotides: TGTGCCAGTAGTCTCCCCCGCGGACAGGGAGCTAACTATGGCTACACCTTC.

The V and J genes are TRBV4-2 and TRBJ1-6; 7 nucleotides agree with TRBD1. J gave up 9 bases and V 0 bases, and 14 bases lay outside the gene matches. CDR3 length equals 18 residues. The germline V gene encodes CDR1 LGHNA and CDR2 YNFKEQ. This CDR3 is CASSQDVLMVAGGSPLHF. In DNA, the CDR3 is TGTGCCAGCAGCCAAGACGTACTAATGGTGGCAGGGGGTTCACCCCTCCACTTT.